These 17 T cell receptor beta chains were all obtained from the same sample, sequenced in a study of human T cells and chemical hapten exposure. Time point here: healthy volunteer bleed at 6 weeks. The study extracted total RNA from unfractionated whole blood. TCRdb re-analysed the RACE reads in MiXCR, keeping a single row per CDR3 protein. The sample lists under 45,000 distinct CDR3 sequences, less than 5.5% occurring once. The sequenced sample consisted of whole blood. These receptor sequences come from a human donor in good health. Some clones in this sample may be carry-over from other donors' samples.

This clonotype was observed at least ten times. The rearrangement uses TRBV7-9 and TRBJ1-1; perhaps TRBD1 as D (5 bases). In germline, CDR1 is SEHNR, CDR2 FQNEAQ (reference sequence). The CDR3 sequence is 15 residues long. The V and J ends lost 7 bases and 0 bases respectively, with 15 bases between them. The CDR3 nucleotides are TGTGCCAGCAACCCCGGCGGCAGGGTGAACACTGAAGCTTTCTTT. Translated, it gives CASNPGGRVNTEAFF.

This clonotype occurred many times. V usage is TRBV2 and J usage is TRBJ1-1; 8 bases align to TRBD1. From germline, CDR1 is SNHLY and CDR2 FYNNEI. CDR3 length equals 15 residues. Germline trimming cut 2 bases from V and 3 bases from J; bases unmatched to any gene: 5. This CDR3 is CASSERRGRDTEAFF. The CDR3 DNA reads as TGTGCCAGCAGTGAACGCAGGGGGCGAGACACTGAAGCTTTCTTT. Using reference TRBV2 and TRBJ1-1 for the parts outside the CDR3, the full variable domain is EPEVTQTPSHQVTQMGQEVILRCVPISNHLYFYWYRQILGQKVEFLVSFYNNEISEKSEIFDDQFSVERPDGSNFTLKIRSTKLEDSAMYFCASSERRGRDTEAFFGQGTRLTVV.

There are many counts of this clonotype. The chain couples TRBV7-2 to TRBJ1-6, with D possibly matching TRBD1 (6 bases). This CDR3 contains 14 residues. Trimming pared 6 bases from V and 7 bases from J, leaving 13 bases between. Germline V gives CDR1 SGHTA, CDR2 FQGNSA. CDR3 bases: TGTGCCAGCAGTTTTACAGGGTTAAATTCACCCCTCCACTTT. This gives the protein CASSFTGLNSPLHF.

This clonotype was observed at least ten times. V usage is TRBV5-4 and J usage is TRBJ2-2; no definite D call. Trimming shortened V by 0 bases and J by 5 bases, and 8 bases separated the two germline ends. Looked up from germline, CDR1 is SGHNT and CDR2 is YYREEE (reference sequence). The CDR3 is 14 amino acids. The CDR3: CASSLALVTGELFF. The CDR3 DNA sequence: TGTGCCAGCAGCTTGGCCCTAGTAACCGGGGAGCTGTTTTTT.

In this sample, this clonotype turned up many times. This chain links TRBV7-9 with TRBJ1-5; D gene unclear. The CDR3 covers 13 residues. With 1 base removed from V and 5 bases from J, the gap between germline ends came to 6 bases. Germline assignment: CDR1 SEHNR and CDR2 FQNEAQ (reference sequence). CDR3 bases: TGTGCCAGCAGCTTAGAGGACTATCAGCCCCAGCATTTT. Translating gives CASSLEDYQPQHF.

This clonotype was observed many times. This sequence joins TRBV20-1 and TRBJ1-1; TRBD1 matches at 10 bases. Germline CDR1 and CDR2: DFQATT and SNEGSKA (reference sequence). CDR3 length: 16 amino acids. The V gene end was trimmed by 3 bases and the J gene end by 7 bases; junction bases not matched to a gene: 14. The CDR3 sequence: CSASGGQGGREDEAFF. The DNA of the CDR3 is TGCAGTGCTAGTGGAGGACAGGGGGGCAGGGAAGATGAAGCTTTCTTT.

This clonotype was observed at least ten times. V usage is TRBV27 and J usage is TRBJ1-6, with D possibly matching TRBD1 (6 bases). Trimming removed 5 bases at V and 5 bases at J, with 19 bases between. There are 17 residues in the CDR3. Germline V CDR1 and CDR2: MNHEY, SMNVEV (reference sequence). The CDR3: CASSPNYRVKDNSPLHF. In DNA form, the CDR3 reads TGTGCCAGCAGTCCCAATTACAGGGTGAAAGATAATTCACCCCTCCACTTT.

This clonotype came up many times. V is TRBV4-3 and J is TRBJ1-2; D unresolved. CDR1 LGHNA and CDR2 YSLEER come from the germline V gene. The CDR3 consists of 14 residues. V shed 0 bases and J shed 4 bases, with 9 bases lying between them. The CDR3 reads CASSQEPGVYGYTF. In DNA form, the CDR3 reads TGCGCCAGCAGCCAAGAACCGGGAGTCTATGGCTACACCTTC.

This clonotype showed up just a few times. This CDR3 reads CASIADRNTEAFF. For the CDR3, the DNA is TGTGCCAGCATCGCCGACAGGAACACTGAAGCTTTCTTT. The J gene is TRBJ1-1, the V gene TRBV12-3 or TRBV12-4, with D perhaps matching TRBD1 (5 bases). V was cut by 7 bases and J by 1 base, with 10 bases left in between. This CDR3 comprises 13 residues.

This clonotype was observed a handful of times. This chain joins TRBV2 and TRBJ1-4, with D possibly being TRBD1 (5 bases). Looked up from germline, CDR1 is SNHLY and CDR2 is FYNNEI. Trimming left V 8 bases short and J 0 bases short, with 13 bases between. This CDR3 is 15 amino acids long. The CDR3, as DNA: TGTGCCAGCGTACGAGAAGGGGCAACTAATGAAAAACTGTTTTTT. As protein: CASVREGATNEKLFF.

At least ten counts were recorded for this clonotype. This rearrangement joins TRBV7-9 to TRBJ2-3; tentatively, D is TRBD2 (6 bases). This CDR3 comprises 15 residues. With 0 bases removed from V and 0 bases from J, the gap between germline ends came to 7 bases. Germline lookup yields CDR1 SEHNR and CDR2 FQNEAQ (reference sequence). The CDR3 loop reads CASSLASGSTDTQYF. The CDR3 DNA is TGTGCCAGCAGCTTAGCTAGCGGCAGCACAGATACGCAGTATTTT.

In this sample, this clonotype turned up many times. V and J are TRBV27 and TRBJ1-3; TRBD1 aligns across 8 bases. Trimming removed 4 bases from V and 5 bases from J; junction bases left unmatched: 7. Per the germline V gene, CDR1 is MNHEY and CDR2 is SMNVEV (reference sequence). This CDR3 has 15 residues. CDR3 nucleotides: TGTGCCAGCAGTTCACTACAGGGGGGGAGAAACACCATATATTTT. As protein: CASSSLQGGRNTIYF.

This clonotype was detected ten times or more. The rearrangement joins TRBV5-6 to TRBJ1-1, with D possibly matching TRBD1 (5 bases). In germline, CDR1 is SGHDT, CDR2 YYEEEE. Deletions cut 4 bases from V and 3 bases from J, with 10 bases between. CDR3 length: 13 amino acids. The CDR3 is CASSRDLYTEAFF. The DNA of the CDR3 is TGTGCCAGCAGCCGGGACCTCTACACTGAAGCTTTCTTT.

This clonotype was seen repeatedly, ten times or more. The CDR3 is CASSQVGRGNYGYTF. In nucleotides, the CDR3 is TGCGCCAGCAGCCAAGTGGGCAGGGGGAACTATGGCTACACCTTC. The chain recombines TRBV4-1 with TRBJ1-2; 7 bases fit TRBD1. The V segment lost 1 base and the J segment 2 bases; nucleotides outside the gene matches: 4. Germline assignment: CDR1 MGHRA and CDR2 YSYEKL. CDR3 length equals 15 residues.

This clonotype occurred many times. This chain joins TRBV7-9 and TRBJ2-4; D possibly corresponds to TRBD1 (5 bases). Germline CDR1 reads SEHNR; CDR2 reads FQNEAQ (reference sequence). The CDR3 has 15 amino acids. Trimming removed 3 bases at V and 0 bases at J, with 9 bases between. CDR3 DNA sequence: TGTGCCAGCAGCTTGGACAAAATAGCCAAAAACATTCAGTACTTC. Translated: CASSLDKIAKNIQYF.

In its sample, this clonotype was seen many times. This chain links TRBV18 with TRBJ2-7; TRBD2 agrees at 8 bases. J gave up 5 bases and V 6 bases, and 3 bases lay outside the gene matches. CDR1 KGHSH and CDR2 LQKENI come from the germline V gene. The CDR3 contains 12 residues. For the CDR3, the DNA is TGTGCCAGCTCGACGGGGGGGGACGAGCAGTACTTC. Amino acids: CASSTGGDEQYF.

In this sample, this clonotype turned up many times. The genes are TRBV10-3 and TRBJ1-5, with a tentative D call TRBD1 (6 bases). V was trimmed by 3 bases and J by 0 bases, leaving 12 bases between them. The CDR3 runs 16 residues. CDR1 is ENHRY and CDR2 is SYGVKD in the germline V gene. This chain's CDR3 is CAISEQGPLSNQPQHF. The CDR3 nucleotides are TGTGCCATCAGTGAACAGGGTCCCCTTAGCAATCAGCCCCAGCATTTT.